The T cell receptor beta chain under discussion was sequenced for a study of blood T cell repertoires in COVID-19 (TCRdb year 2020). About the study as a whole: The collaborator samples originated in the United States, Italy and Spain and spanned the acute and convalescent phases of COVID-19. Where HLA class I and class II types were available, the types were taken from metadata supplied by the sample provider, not from assay-based typing. The repertoires were released in a freely available public database meant as a resource for research on the immune response to SARS-CoV-2. Deeply sampled blood TCRbeta repertoires from subjects exposed to, actively infected with, or recovered from COVID-19 were included in the dataset. Samples came from the ongoing ImmuneRACE study (first 160 participants) plus 1,254 subjects from 6 global collaborators. The prospective study material was composed of cDNA or gDNA derived from T cells, B-cell-depleted T cells, or PBMCs. A de-identified subject ID, COVID-19 status, age in years and sex were almost always included in the sample metadata.

Collaborating institutions collected whole blood in K2EDTA tubes following their own protocols. For TCRbeta analysis, collaborators shipped samples as frozen whole blood, isolated PBMCs, or DNA extracted from either of those sample types. Study-wide conclusions, independent of this receptor: The amount of clinical and demographic metadata varied by source and participant and was provided uncurated.

Turning to this clone: The target of this receptor is not known. The sample holds no much larger clone one base away, and base qualities are not on file.

The immunoSEQ Assay, a bias-controlled multiplex PCR, was used to amplify TCRbeta CDR3 regions from genomic DNA. In the paper's pipeline: Nucleated cell counts per sample were estimated from amplification of reference gene primers within the assay. Sequence reads were collapsed and filtered to measure the absolute abundance of every unique TCRbeta CDR3 rearrangement. For each sample, productive Simpson clonality was calculated as the square root of Simpson's diversity index over productive rearrangements. Entries here come from immuneACCESS through TCRdb and include only in-frame sequences with V and J called. Some clones fail to appear in such tables; in the studies checked, an unresolved V gene covers under half of the shortfall, and the cause of the remainder is unknown. V and J calls and clone size are those listed in that table; D and trimming were worked out from the DNA. This sample holds around 87,000 clones; approximately 80% were observed only once. Together, the top ten hold approximately 9.2% of the sample.

The sample consisted of peripheral blood. The TCR was taken from a woman older than 75 with acute or convalescent COVID-19.

The DNA is as follows: TGTGCCAGCAGTCCCGGACTAGCGGGGGTTAGTGAGCAGTTCTTC. Translated, this is CASSPGLAGVSEQFF. The rearrangement joined TRBV5-4 to TRBJ2-1, and 13 bases in between align with TRBD2. Taken from the germline V gene (reference sequence), the CDR1 and CDR2 loops are SGHNT and YYREEE. Unmatched junction bases come to 8, with V trimmed by 5 bases and J by 9 bases. Inclusive of the bounding cysteine and phenylalanine, the CDR3 is 15 residues long. CDR3 DNA only is kept here, 45 bases in frame from base 1.